The entry below describes one T cell receptor (beta chain). The data belong to a study of T cells after somatic rescue of genetic block. Germline CDR1 SNHLY, CDR2 FYNNEI. The CDR3 is 15 residues long. V lost 7 bases to trimming and J lost 5 bases, with 17 bases between them. Libraries were prepared by immunoSEQ multiplex PCR; TCRdb keeps only in-frame clonotypes and omits some of them. The table lists approximately 14,000 clones, about two thirds of them singletons. The TCR sequence derives from a boy between 10 and 17 years old. The sample comprised peripheral blood mononuclear cells (PBMCs). The chain links TRBV2 to TRBJ2-2; D possibly corresponds to TRBD2 (6 bases). The DNA for the CDR3 is TGTGCCAGCAAAGGGGCGGAGGGATGGACCGGGGAGCTGTTTTTT. It translates to CASKGAEGWTGELFF. The full variable domain, rest sourced from reference TRBV2 and TRBJ2-2, is EPEVTQTPSHQVTQMGQEVILRCVPISNHLYFYWYRQILGQKVEFLVSFYNNEISEKSEIFDDQFSVERPDGSNFTLKIRSTKLEDSAMYFCASKGAEGWTGELFFGEGSRLTVL.